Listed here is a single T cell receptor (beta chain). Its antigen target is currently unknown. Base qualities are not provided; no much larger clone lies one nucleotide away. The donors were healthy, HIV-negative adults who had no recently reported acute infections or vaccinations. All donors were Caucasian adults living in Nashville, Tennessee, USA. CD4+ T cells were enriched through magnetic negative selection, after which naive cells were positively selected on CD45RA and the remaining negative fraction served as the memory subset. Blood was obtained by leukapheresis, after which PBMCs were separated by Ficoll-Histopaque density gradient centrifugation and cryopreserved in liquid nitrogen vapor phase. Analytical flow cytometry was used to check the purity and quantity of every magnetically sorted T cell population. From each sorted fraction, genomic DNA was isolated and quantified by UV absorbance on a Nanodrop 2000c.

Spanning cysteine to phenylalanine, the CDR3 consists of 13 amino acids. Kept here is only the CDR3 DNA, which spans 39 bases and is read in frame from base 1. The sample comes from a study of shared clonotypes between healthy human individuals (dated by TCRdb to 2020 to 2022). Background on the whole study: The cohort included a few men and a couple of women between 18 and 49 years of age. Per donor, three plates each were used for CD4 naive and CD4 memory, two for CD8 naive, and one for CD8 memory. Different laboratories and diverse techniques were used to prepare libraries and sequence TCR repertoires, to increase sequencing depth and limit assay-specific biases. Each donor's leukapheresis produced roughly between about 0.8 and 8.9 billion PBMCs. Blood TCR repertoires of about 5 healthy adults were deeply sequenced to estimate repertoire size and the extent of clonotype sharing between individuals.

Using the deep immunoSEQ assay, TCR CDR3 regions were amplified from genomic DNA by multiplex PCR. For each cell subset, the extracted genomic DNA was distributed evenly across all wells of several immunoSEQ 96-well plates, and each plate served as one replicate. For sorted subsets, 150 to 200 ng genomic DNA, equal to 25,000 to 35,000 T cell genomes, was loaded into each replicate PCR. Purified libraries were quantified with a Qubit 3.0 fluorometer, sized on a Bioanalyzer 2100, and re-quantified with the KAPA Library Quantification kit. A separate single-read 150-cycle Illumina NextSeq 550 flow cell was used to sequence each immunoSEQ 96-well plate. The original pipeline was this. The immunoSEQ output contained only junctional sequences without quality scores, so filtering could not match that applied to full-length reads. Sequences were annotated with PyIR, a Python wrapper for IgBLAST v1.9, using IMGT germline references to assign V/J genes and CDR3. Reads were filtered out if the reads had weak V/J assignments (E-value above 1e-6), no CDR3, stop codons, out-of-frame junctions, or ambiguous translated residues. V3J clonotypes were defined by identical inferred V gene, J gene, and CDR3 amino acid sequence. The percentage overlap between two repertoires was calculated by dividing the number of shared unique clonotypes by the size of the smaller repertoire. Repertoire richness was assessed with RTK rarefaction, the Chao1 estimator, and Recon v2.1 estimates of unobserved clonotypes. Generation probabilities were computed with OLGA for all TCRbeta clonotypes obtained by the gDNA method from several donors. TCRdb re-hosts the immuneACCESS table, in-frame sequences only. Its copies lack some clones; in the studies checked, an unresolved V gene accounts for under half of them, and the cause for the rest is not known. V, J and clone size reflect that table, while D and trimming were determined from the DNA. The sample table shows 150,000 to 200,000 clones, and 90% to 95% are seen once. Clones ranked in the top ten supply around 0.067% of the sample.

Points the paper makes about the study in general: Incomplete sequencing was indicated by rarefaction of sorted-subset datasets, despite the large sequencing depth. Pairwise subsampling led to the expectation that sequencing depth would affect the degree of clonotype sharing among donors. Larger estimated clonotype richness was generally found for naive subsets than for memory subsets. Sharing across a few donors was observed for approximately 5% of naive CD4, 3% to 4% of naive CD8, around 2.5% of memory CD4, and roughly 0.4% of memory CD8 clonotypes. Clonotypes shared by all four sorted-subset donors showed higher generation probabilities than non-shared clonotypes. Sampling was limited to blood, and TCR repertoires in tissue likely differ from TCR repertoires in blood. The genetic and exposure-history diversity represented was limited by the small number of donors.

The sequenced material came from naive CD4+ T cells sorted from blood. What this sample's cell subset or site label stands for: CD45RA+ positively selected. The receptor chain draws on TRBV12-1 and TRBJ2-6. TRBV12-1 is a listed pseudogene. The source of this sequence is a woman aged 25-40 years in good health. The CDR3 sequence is CASNQWDGSVLTF. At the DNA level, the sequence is TGTGCCAGCAACCAATGGGACGGGTCCGTCCTGACTTTC.